A single sample gave rise to the 13 T cell receptor beta chains below, sequenced in a study of T cell responses to AZD1222 COVID-19 vaccine. The protocol was immunoSEQ multiplex PCR, while the TCRdb copy is restricted to in-frame clones and leaves out a portion. This sample has roughly 120,000 clones, with 90% to 95% found just once. This specimen was peripheral blood, taken on day 0 of AZD1222 vaccination. The receptors here all came from an adult in good health.

V usage is TRBV4-1 and J usage is TRBJ1-4; D is ambiguous. The CDR3 loop spans 18 amino acids. Per germline, CDR1 MGHRA and CDR2 YSYEKL. V lost 0 bases and J 2 bases, leaving 16 bases between the germline ends. The CDR3 sequence is CASSQDRKFTGTNEKLFF. DNA for the CDR3: TGCGCCAGCAGCCAAGATCGGAAGTTTACGGGCACTAATGAAAAACTGTTTTTT.

The V gene is TRBV10-2, the J gene TRBJ2-7; 10 nucleotides align to TRBD1. Germline CDR1 and CDR2: WSHSY and SAAADI. Trimming cost V 6 bases and J 7 bases; bases outside gene matches: 12. The CDR3 consists of 15 residues. DNA for the CDR3: TGCGCCAGCAGGGGACAGGGGATATCACTACGGGAGCAGTACTTC. The encoded protein is CASRGQGISLREQYF.

CDR3 in DNA: TGTGCCAGCAGTGAAGACGTGAACACTGAAGCTTTCTTT. Protein product: CASSEDVNTEAFF. The chain joins TRBV2 to TRBJ1-1; D is unresolved. The germline V gene has CDR1 SNHLY and CDR2 FYNNEI. The CDR3 contains 13 residues. The ends were cut back, 1 base at V and 0 bases at J, with 3 bases in the middle.

V is TRBV6-1 and J is TRBJ1-5; possibly TRBD1 for D (5 bases). Trimming left V 1 base short and J 5 bases short, with 18 bases between. Germline CDR1 reads MNHNS; CDR2 reads SASEGT. This CDR3 has 17 amino acids. The CDR3 is CASSEGATGDPYQPQHF. The CDR3 DNA reads TGTGCCAGCAGTGAAGGGGCAACTGGGGACCCGTATCAGCCCCAGCATTTT.

This clone was observed once. The chain links TRBV11-2 to TRBJ2-1; unclear D gene. CDR1 and CDR2 (germline): SGHAT, FQNNGV. The CDR3 is 10 residues long. V was cut by 1 base and J by 10 bases, with 2 bases left in between. The CDR3, as DNA: TGTGCCAGCAGCTTAGGCGAGCAGTTCTTC. It yields the protein CASSLGEQFF.

The chain uses TRBV10-3 and TRBJ2-7; TRBD1 aligns across 9 bases. The CDR3 is made up of 13 amino acids. Germline-derived CDR1 and CDR2 are ENHRY and SYGVKD. V shed 6 bases, J shed 2 bases, and the junction held 2 bases outside the gene matches. The CDR3: CAISTGGPYEQYF. The CDR3 DNA reads TGTGCCATCAGCACAGGGGGCCCCTACGAGCAGTACTTC.

J is TRBJ1-2 and V is TRBV27; the D is unclear. CDR1 MNHEY and CDR2 SMNVEV come from the germline V gene (reference sequence). Deletions cut 5 bases from V and 3 bases from J, with 10 bases between. The CDR3 is 13 residues long. The CDR3 coding sequence is TGTGCCAGCAGTCCGACAAGATACTATGGCTACACCTTC. Translating gives CASSPTRYYGYTF.

This chain links TRBV5-3 with TRBJ2-2; TRBD2 agrees at 10 bases. TRBV5-3 counts as an open reading frame of uncertain function. V lost 4 bases and J lost 1; bases outside the gene matches: 13. The CDR3 consists of 19 residues. CDR3 bases: TGTGCCAGAAGCCGCACTATAGCGGGAGGAATACTGAACACCGGGGAGCTGTTTTTT. This codes for CARSRTIAGGILNTGELFF.

The chain employs TRBV5-6 and TRBJ2-1; tentatively, D is TRBD1 (7 bases). With 0 bases removed from V and 16 bases from J, the gap between germline ends came to 20 bases. Germline V gene sequence: CDR1 SGHDT, CDR2 YYEEEE. CDR3 size: 14 residues. In DNA form, the CDR3 reads TGTGCCAGCAGCTTGGCAGGGGGAGGCGACAGGGAATTCTTC. Its protein product is CASSLAGGGDREFF.

The chain is built from TRBV18 and TRBJ2-7, with D possibly TRBD2 on 6 matching bases. Germline lookup yields CDR1 KGHSH and CDR2 LQKENI. CDR3 length: 16 amino acids. Between the trimmed V and J ends, which lost 3 bases and 0 bases, there was a span of 15 bases. The chain's CDR3 is CASSPMIAVSSYEQYF. The CDR3 nucleotides are TGTGCCAGCTCACCGATGATAGCGGTAAGCTCCTACGAGCAGTACTTC.

The V gene is TRBV5-1, the J gene TRBJ1-2, with D unclear. The V end was cut by 3 bases, the J end by 5 bases, with 11 bases between. The CDR3 runs 13 residues. Germline lookup yields CDR1 SGHRS and CDR2 YFSETQ. The CDR3 nucleotides are TGCGCCAGCAGCTCCCCTGACATTTATGGCTACACCTTC. Amino acids: CASSSPDIYGYTF.

CDR3 region: CAISESLAINQPQHF. CDR3 nucleotide sequence: TGTGCCATCAGTGAGTCCCTGGCCATTAATCAGCCCCAGCATTTT. V and J are TRBV10-3 and TRBJ1-5; D not resolved. The CDR3 extends over 15 amino acids. The V and J ends lost 0 bases and 4 bases respectively, with 10 bases between them. Germline V gene data show CDR1 as ENHRY and CDR2 as SYGVKD.

The chain combines TRBV6-5 with TRBJ1-1; weak D call: TRBD1 (5 bases). The V end was cut by 5 bases, the J end by 5 bases, with 18 bases between. The CDR3 spans 15 residues. Looked up from germline, CDR1 is MNHEY and CDR2 is SVGAGI. CDR3 loop: CASSPSGTVETEAFF. The CDR3 coding sequence is TGTGCCAGCAGTCCCTCCGGGACGGTCGAGACTGAAGCTTTCTTT.